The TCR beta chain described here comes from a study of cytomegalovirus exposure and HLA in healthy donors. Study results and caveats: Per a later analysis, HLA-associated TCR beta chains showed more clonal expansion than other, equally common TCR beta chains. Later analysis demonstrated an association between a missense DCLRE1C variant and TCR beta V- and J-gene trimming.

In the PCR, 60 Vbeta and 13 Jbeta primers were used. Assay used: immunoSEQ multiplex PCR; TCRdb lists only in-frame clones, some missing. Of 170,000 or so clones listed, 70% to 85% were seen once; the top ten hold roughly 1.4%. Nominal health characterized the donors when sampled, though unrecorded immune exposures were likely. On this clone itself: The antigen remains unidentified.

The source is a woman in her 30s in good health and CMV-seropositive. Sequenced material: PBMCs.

CDR3 sequence: CASSLVVAAETQYF. The CDR3 nucleotides read TGTGCCAGCAGCTTAGTCGTAGCGGCAGAGACCCAGTACTTC. The chain recombines TRBV11-2 with TRBJ2-5; D is perhaps TRBD2 (6 bases). Trimming removed 1 base at V and 4 bases at J, with 10 bases between. The CDR3 is made up of 14 amino acids. Germline assignment: CDR1 SGHAT and CDR2 FQNNGV.